A single sample gave rise to the 22 T cell receptor beta chains below, sequenced in a study of cytomegalovirus exposure and HLA in healthy donors. With 60 Vbeta and 13 Jbeta primers, the PCR was carried out. Some clones are missing from TCRdb's copy, which holds only in-frame ones; the method was immunoSEQ multiplex PCR. This table holds hundreds of thousands of clones, over 70% found once. Material: PBMCs. These receptors originate from a woman between 55 and 75 years old in good health and CMV-seropositive.

The sample holds a few counts of this clone. The chain uses TRBV5-6 and TRBJ2-7; 8 bases line up with TRBD2. The CDR3 contains 14 residues. V dropped 1 base and J dropped 3; count of bases not matched to a gene: 3. Germline values: CDR1 SGHDT, CDR2 YYEEEE. Here the CDR3 reads CASSLPGGVYEQYF. The CDR3 coding sequence is TGTGCCAGCAGCTTGCCGGGAGGGGTCTACGAGCAGTACTTC. Full variable domain (remainder filled in from reference TRBV5-6 and TRBJ2-7): DAGVTQSPTHLIKTRGQQVTLRCSPKSGHDTVSWYQQALGQGPQFIFQYYEEEERQRGNFPDRFSGHQFPNYSSELNVNALLLGDSALYLCASSLPGGVYEQYFGPGTRLTVT.

This clone was seen only once. This chain uses TRBV6-1 with TRBJ2-5; 7 bases map to TRBD2. The junction had 3 bases not matched to a gene; V was cut back by 8 bases and J by 0 bases. CDR1 is MNHNS and CDR2 is SASEGT in the germline V gene. CDR3 length equals 13 residues. CDR3 DNA: TGTGCCAGCGTGGGAGGGGACCAAGAGACCCAGTACTTC. Protein: CASVGGDQETQYF.

This clone came up a few times. CDR3: CASSLGGLLAGSTDTQYF. CDR3 nucleotides: TGTGCCAGCAGCTTGGGGGGCCTACTAGCGGGTAGCACAGATACGCAGTATTTT. The chain is built from TRBV5-6 and TRBJ2-3; TRBD2 matches at 9 bases. V lost 0 bases to trimming and J lost 0 bases; unmatched junction nucleotides: 8. The CDR3 totals 18 residues. Germline lookup yields CDR1 SGHDT and CDR2 YYEEEE.

V and J are TRBV7-9 and TRBJ1-5, with D perhaps TRBD1 (6 bases). CDR1 and CDR2 (germline): SEHNR, FQNEAQ (reference sequence). Trimming removed 5 bases at V and 5 bases at J, with 13 bases between. The CDR3 has 14 residues. Here the CDR3 DNA reads TGTGCCAGCAGCCTACAGGGTGGGGATCAGCCCCAGCATTTT. Translation gives CASSLQGGDQPQHF.

The chain joins TRBV2 to TRBJ1-3; 8 bases line up with TRBD1. The CDR3 is 15 amino acids. The ends lost 8 bases at V and 3 bases at J; junction bases unmatched: 9. Germline-derived CDR1 and CDR2 are SNHLY and FYNNEI. CDR3 sequence: CASSGAGGFGNTIYF. CDR3 in DNA: TGTGCCAGCTCGGGGGCAGGGGGCTTTGGAAACACCATATATTTT.

This chain joins TRBV30 and TRBJ2-5; 7 bases align to TRBD2. This CDR3 has 13 amino acids. Germline-derived CDR1 and CDR2 are GTSNPN and SVGIG (reference sequence). Trimming at V came to 5 bases and at J to 4 bases, leaving 7 bases not matched to a gene. CDR3 protein: CAWDVGGAETQYF. For the CDR3, the DNA is TGTGCCTGGGACGTGGGAGGGGCAGAGACCCAGTACTTC.

V gene TRBV19 combines with J gene TRBJ1-1, with TRBD1 identical over 9 bases. There are 15 residues in the CDR3. J lost 7 bases, V lost 5 bases, and 11 bases had no gene match. Germline values: CDR1 LNHDA, CDR2 SQIVND (reference sequence). CDR3 nucleotide sequence: TGTGCCAGTAGTCTACGGGGGGACAGGGCTAATGAAGCTTTCTTT. Translating gives CASSLRGDRANEAFF. Looking up the rest from reference TRBV19 and TRBJ1-1 gives the full variable domain: DGGITQSPKYLFRKEGQNVTLSCEQNLNHDAMYWYRQDPGQGLRLIYYSQIVNDFQKGDIAEGYSVSREKKESFPLTVTSAQKNPTAFYLCASSLRGDRANEAFFGQGTRLTVV.

V gene TRBV4-3 combines with J gene TRBJ2-5; D might be TRBD2 (7 bases). The germline CDR1 and CDR2 sequences are LGHNA and YSLEER. This CDR3 contains 17 residues. Trimming took 0 bases from V and 2 from J, leaving 16 bases between them. CDR3 sequence reads: CASSQDLAGEGQETQYF. CDR3 DNA: TGCGCCAGCAGCCAAGATCTGGCAGGGGAGGGTCAAGAGACCCAGTACTTC.

This sequence joins TRBV25-1 and TRBJ1-2; 7 bases agree with TRBD1. The CDR3 covers 14 residues. J lost 4 bases, V lost 4 bases, and 6 bases had no gene match. Germline V gene sequence: CDR1 MGHDK, CDR2 SYGVNS. The CDR3 is CASSGTGTVYGYTF. The CDR3 coding sequence is TGTGCCAGCAGTGGGACCGGGACAGTCTATGGCTACACCTTC.

The rearrangement links TRBV4-3 to TRBJ2-3; no clear D. V was shortened by 4 bases and J by 3 bases, with 8 bases between the two germline ends. Germline assignment: CDR1 LGHNA and CDR2 YSLEER. This CDR3 spans 13 amino acids. The CDR3 sequence is CASSPPRTDTQYF. The CDR3 coding sequence is TGCGCCAGCAGCCCCCCTAGGACAGATACGCAGTATTTT.

This clone was recorded a few times. The gene calls are TRBV7-8 and TRBJ2-3; no reliable D call. Germline V gene data show CDR1 as SGHVS and CDR2 as FQNEAQ. Between the trimmed V and J ends, which lost 4 bases and 0 bases, there was a span of 17 bases. The CDR3 length is 17 residues. The CDR3 spells CASSYRSSGRSTDTQYF. CDR3 in DNA: TGTGCCAGCAGCTATCGATCTTCGGGTAGGAGCACAGATACGCAGTATTTT.

This clone was observed once. The chain uses TRBV6-6 and TRBJ1-2; no firm D call. Germline assignment: CDR1 MNHNY and CDR2 SVGAGI (reference sequence). CDR3 length equals 15 residues. Trimming pared 0 bases from V and 8 bases from J, leaving 16 bases between. The DNA of the CDR3 is TGTGCCAGCAGTTACTCCCATGAGGGTATGGGAGGCTACACCTTC. Translated: CASSYSHEGMGGYTF.

The rearrangement joins TRBV5-1 to TRBJ2-7, with D tentatively TRBD2 (7 bases). The CDR3 runs 17 residues. Germline CDR1 reads SGHRS; CDR2 reads YFSETQ. V lost 4 bases and J 0 bases, leaving 20 bases between the germline ends. DNA of the CDR3: TGCGCCAGCAGCCCTGGATTCCTGGGAGGGGGCTCCTACGAGCAGTACTTC. Protein product: CASSPGFLGGGSYEQYF. Full variable domain (remainder filled in from reference TRBV5-1 and TRBJ2-7): KAGVTQTPRYLIKTRGQQVTLSCSPISGHRSVSWYQQTPGQGLQFLFEYFSETQRNKGNFPGRFSGRQFSNSRSEMNVSTLELGDSALYLCASSPGFLGGGSYEQYFGPGTRLTVT.

The chain recombines TRBV2 with TRBJ2-7; 10 bases match TRBD2. The CDR3 extends over 14 amino acids. Germline V gives CDR1 SNHLY, CDR2 FYNNEI. The J segment lost 2 bases and the V segment lost 7 bases, leaving 5 bases of the junction unmatched. This CDR3 is CASIGTSVTYEQYF. In DNA form, the CDR3 reads TGTGCCAGCATAGGGACTAGCGTAACCTACGAGCAGTACTTC.

This chain joins TRBV18 and TRBJ2-7; D may be TRBD1 (8 bases). Germline values: CDR1 KGHSH, CDR2 LQKENI. V lost 3 bases, J lost 6 bases, and 18 bases lay in between. This CDR3 is 15 amino acids long. In nucleotides, the CDR3 is TGTGCCAGCTCACCGCGGCGGGAGACAGGGGCCGAGCAGTACTTC. Its translation is CASSPRRETGAEQYF.

This clone was counted a few times. The CDR3 DNA sequence: TGTGCCAGCTCACAGGGACAGGCCTCCGGTACTGAAGCTTTCTTT. Its translation: CASSQGQASGTEAFF. The chain couples TRBV18 to TRBJ1-1, with 8 bases identical to TRBD1. The CDR3 consists of 15 residues. V shed 4 bases and J 5 bases; nucleotides not matched to a gene: 9. Germline values: CDR1 KGHSH, CDR2 LQKENI.

The rearrangement uses TRBV14 and TRBJ2-3, with 9 bases that match TRBD1. The V segment lost 1 base and the J segment 2 bases; nucleotides outside the gene matches: 7. Germline CDR1 is SGHDN and CDR2 is FVKESK. The CDR3 is 17 amino acids. CDR3 protein: CASSQGVQGANTDTQYF. In DNA, the CDR3 is TGTGCCAGCAGCCAAGGCGTACAGGGGGCGAACACAGATACGCAGTATTTT.

The rearrangement links TRBV5-6 to TRBJ1-1; 8 bases are a match to TRBD1. V shed 1 base and J 2 bases; nucleotides not matched to a gene: 1. The germline gives CDR1 SGHDT, CDR2 YYEEEE. The CDR3 is made up of 14 amino acids. CDR3 DNA: TGTGCCAGCAGCTTGCCAGGGGGCAACACTGAAGCTTTCTTT. Translated: CASSLPGGNTEAFF. Complete variable domain (other parts from reference TRBV5-6 and TRBJ1-1): DAGVTQSPTHLIKTRGQQVTLRCSPKSGHDTVSWYQQALGQGPQFIFQYYEEEERQRGNFPDRFSGHQFPNYSSELNVNALLLGDSALYLCASSLPGGNTEAFFGQGTRLTVV.

The chain joins TRBV7-2 to TRBJ1-1, with a weak D call TRBD1 (5 bases). From germline, CDR1 is SGHTA and CDR2 FQGNSA. The CDR3 loop spans 15 amino acids. V was shortened by 1 base and J by 0 bases, with 9 bases between the two germline ends. The CDR3 nucleotides read TGTGCCAGCAGCTTAGGTGGGACTGTGAACACTGAAGCTTTCTTT. Its protein product is CASSLGGTVNTEAFF.

The gene calls are TRBV18 and TRBJ1-1, with 10 bases matching TRBD1. Trimming at V came to 2 bases and at J to 4 bases, leaving 16 bases not matched to a gene. CDR3 size: 19 residues. Germline V gene lookup returns CDR1 KGHSH and CDR2 LQKENI. This chain's CDR3 is CASSPLETGGVSGGTEAFF. The CDR3 bases are TGTGCCAGCTCACCATTAGAGACAGGGGGCGTTTCGGGTGGCACTGAAGCTTTCTTT.

V and J are TRBV7-9 and TRBJ2-5; D may be TRBD1 (7 bases). Trimming removed 4 bases at V and 3 bases at J, with 15 bases between. Germline loops: CDR1 SEHNR, CDR2 FQNEAQ (reference sequence). CDR3 length equals 15 residues. CDR3 sequence (DNA): TGTGCCAGCAGCTCCCGAGACAGGGAGGAAGAGACCCAGTACTTC. Amino acids: CASSSRDREEETQYF.

The chain employs TRBV5-5 and TRBJ1-3; perhaps TRBD1 as D (5 bases). The V gene lost 1 base and the J gene lost 1 base, with 9 bases spanning the gap. This CDR3 region has 15 residues. The germline gives CDR1 SGHKS, CDR2 YYEKEE (reference sequence). CDR3 nucleotides: TGTGCCAGCAGCTTGTGGGGCTATTCTGGAAACACCATATATTTT. Amino acids: CASSLWGYSGNTIYF.